This TCR beta chain was identified during a study of blood T cell repertoires in COVID-19. In the original processing: How many nucleated cells were present was estimated from reference gene primer amplification. The protocol was immunoSEQ multiplex PCR, while the TCRdb copy is restricted to in-frame clones and leaves out a portion. D and trimming were read from the DNA, whereas the V and J calls and clone size are those reported in that table. The table includes approximately 41,000 clones, about nine tenths detected once. The germline V gene has CDR1 MNHNY and CDR2 SVGAGI (reference sequence). The CDR3 runs to 17 residues. V trimming: 5 bases; J trimming: 1 base; junction bases outside the gene matches: 4.

V gene TRBV6-6 combines with J gene TRBJ2-1; 14 bases match TRBD2. The sample taken for sequencing was peripheral blood. The origin of this receptor is a woman aged 80 or older with active COVID-19. The CDR3 DNA follows: TGTGCCAGCAGTCCGGGACTAGCGGGGGCGTCCTACAATGAGCAGTTCTTC. Translated, it gives CASSPGLAGASYNEQFF.